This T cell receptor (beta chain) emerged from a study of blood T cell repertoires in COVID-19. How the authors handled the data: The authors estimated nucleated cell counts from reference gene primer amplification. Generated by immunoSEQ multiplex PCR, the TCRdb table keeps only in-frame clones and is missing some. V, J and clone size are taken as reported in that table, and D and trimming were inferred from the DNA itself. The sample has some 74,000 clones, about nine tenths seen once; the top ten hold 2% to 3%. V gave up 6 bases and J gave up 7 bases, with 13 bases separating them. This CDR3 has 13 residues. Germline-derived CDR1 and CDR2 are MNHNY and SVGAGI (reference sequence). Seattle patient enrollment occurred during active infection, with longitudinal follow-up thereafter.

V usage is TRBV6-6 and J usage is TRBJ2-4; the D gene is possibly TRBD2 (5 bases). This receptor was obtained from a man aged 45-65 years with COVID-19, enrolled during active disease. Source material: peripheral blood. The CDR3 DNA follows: TGTGCCAGCAGCTCCGGTCCGGGGAACATTCAGTACTTC. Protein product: CASSSGPGNIQYF.